This T cell receptor beta chain was obtained from a study of breast tumors, draining lymph nodes, adjacent tissues. Study-wide results and limits: Compared with lymph nodes, tumors were less diverse; compared with nontumor tissue, more. Compared with basal-like, luminal-like tumors shared significantly more repertoire with nontumor tissue. The data were judged consistent with most tumor T cells coming from lymph node and expanding in tumor.

The lymph nodes were axillary draining lymph nodes from breast cancer patients. TCRdb re-analysed the multiplex PCR reads in MiXCR, keeping a single row per CDR3 protein. The data hold about 150,000 distinct CDR3 sequences, with 20% to 25% observed a single time. In this sample, this clonotype turned up a few times. Antigen specificity is unknown. J was trimmed by 2 bases and V by 6 bases; bases with no gene match: 7. Germline V gene lookup returns CDR1 MDHEN and CDR2 SYDVKM. This CDR3 is 15 amino acids long. Sample: axillary lymph node tissue. This TCR was recovered from a female donor with breast cancer. Some clones in this sample may be carry-over from other donors' samples. This sequence joins TRBV28 and TRBJ2-3; TRBD2 matches at 8 bases. The CDR3 DNA sequence: TGTGCCAGCAGAAGGGGACTAGAAGCCACAGATACGCAGTATTTT. The encoded protein is CASRRGLEATDTQYF.